These T cell receptor beta chains were read from a single sample in a study of blood T cell repertoires in COVID-19. TCRdb keeps only in-frame clones here, not all; method: immunoSEQ multiplex PCR. The table lists tens of thousands of clones, 75% to 90% of them singletons. The sample was peripheral blood. Source of these receptors: a woman of 80 years or more with active or convalescent COVID-19. CDR3s include the opening cysteine and the closing phenylalanine or tryptophan. The D gene is left open where the match is weak.

d_gene	j_gene	v_gene	CDR3aa	CDR3nt
.	TRBJ2-5	TRBV2	CASMRPTGAETQYF	TGTGCCAGCATGAGACCTACGGGAGCTGAGACCCAGTACTTC
TRBD1	TRBJ1-2	TRBV19	CASSMGTGLIGTGYTF	TGTGCCAGTAGTATGGGGACAGGGCTCATAGGGACTGGCTACACCTTC
TRBD1	TRBJ1-1	TRBV19	CASMGTGGNTEAFF	TGTGCCAGTATGGGGACAGGGGGGAACACTGAAGCTTTCTTT
.	TRBJ1-3	TRBV2	CASSEGAGLRNTIYF	TGTGCCAGCAGTGAAGGGGCAGGCCTACGAAACACCATATATTTT
TRBD1	TRBJ2-5	TRBV11-2	CASSLSDRGTQYF	TGTGCCAGCAGCTTATCAGACAGGGGGACCCAGTACTTC
.	TRBJ2-7	TRBV3-1/TRBV3-2	CASSQPGYEQYF	TGTGCCAGCAGCCAGCCCGGCTACGAGCAGTACTTC
TRBD2	TRBJ2-1	TRBV19	CASSTPLAGGYEQFF	TGTGCCAGTAGTACGCCACTAGCGGGAGGCTATGAGCAGTTCTTC
TRBD1	TRBJ1-1	TRBV10-3	CAISDRGVGLNTEAFF	TGTGCCATCAGTGACAGGGGGGTTGGGTTGAACACTGAAGCTTTCTTT
.	TRBJ2-1	TRBV6-6	CASGETSNEQFF	TGTGCCAGCGGGGAAACTAGTAATGAGCAGTTCTTC
.	TRBJ2-1	TRBV9	CASSVVSLYNEQFF	TGTGCCAGCAGCGTAGTCAGTTTATACAATGAGCAGTTCTTC
.	TRBJ2-5	TRBV5-1	CASSFKETQYF	TGCGCCAGCAGCTTTAAAGAGACCCAGTACTTC
.	TRBJ2-1	TRBV7-2	CASSVSGVQSEQFF	TGTGCCAGCAGCGTGAGCGGTGTTCAAAGTGAGCAGTTCTTC
TRBD1	TRBJ1-3	TRBV7-8	CASSIDRGVSGNTIYF	TGTGCCAGCAGCATCGACAGGGGAGTCTCTGGAAACACCATATATTTT